Here is one TCR beta chain with its context. Profiled with immunoSEQ multiplex PCR; TCRdb holds only in-frame clones, not every one. The table includes about 80,000 clones, roughly 80% detected once. The data are from a study of blood T cell repertoires in COVID-19. Study at large: T cells, B-cell-depleted T cells, or PBMCs provided the cDNA or gDNA that served as material.

The germline V gene encodes CDR1 MDHEN and CDR2 SYDVKM. Deletions cut 5 bases from V and 1 base from J, with 11 bases between. This CDR3 has 14 amino acids. The rearrangement uses TRBV28 and TRBJ1-2; no reliable D call. This clonotype was sampled from a woman aged 70 to 79 with acute or convalescent COVID-19. The sequencing sample was made of peripheral blood. CDR3 sequence: CASSPVGSNYGYTF. The CDR3 bases are TGTGCCAGCAGTCCGGTTGGGAGTAACTATGGCTACACCTTC.